A selection of T cell receptor beta chains follows, all from one sample in a study of T cell repertoires in cytomegalovirus infection. These TCRs' antigens remain unknown. TCRdb itself ran the reads through MiXCR, one entry per CDR3 protein. Among about 770,000 distinct CDR3 sequences, about 28% were seen once, and the ten largest hold approximately 14%. This material consisted of cultured CD8+ T cells from PBMCs, taken from culture after CMV antigen stimulation. The receptors here all came from a human donor in good health (CMV status not recorded). Some clones in this sample may be carry-over from other donors' samples. CDR3s leave out the opening cysteine and the closing phenylalanine or tryptophan.

cdr3_length,v_call,cdr3_aa
12,TRBV27,ASSLSRSSYEQY
13,TRBV6-2/TRBV6-3,ASSQGPRLTDTQY
13,TRBV15,ATSPGTSGQETQY
10,TRBV9,ASSRRSYGYT
14,TRBV19,ASKLRGSSFGETQY
13,TRBV27,ASSLIDSMNTEAF
13,TRBV9,ASSVEGRVNQPQH
11,TRBV5-1,ASSSDSNYGYT
13,TRBV12-3/TRBV12-4,ASRPWDLTSYEQY
13,TRBV9,ASSTGLALYNEQF
12,TRBV6-1,ATTGTGFYNEQF
13,TRBV28,ASSLRGISNQPQH
10,TRBV6-2/TRBV6-3,ASSYYNTEAF
10,TRBV29-1,SVWGNTGELF
15,TRBV11-2,ASSLGQGGLKNTEAF
12,TRBV7-2,ASSLERGSTEAF
15,TRBV7-2,ASSLGPRGLPSSPLH
11,TRBV6-8,ASSPSSWDTQY
14,TRBV7-2,ASSRGRGPSTGELF
12,TRBV6-8,ASSYGGTNEKLF
12,TRBV18,ASSPPRGRAEAF
13,TRBV5-1,ASSGGHPSFNEQF
13,TRBV6-5,ASTRRWGSTDTQY
16,TRBV29-1,SVEADGNSSTYQETQY
14,TRBV6-6,ASSYRDRVGTDTQY
15,TRBV7-8,ASSSTHRGASTDTQY
12,TRBV24-1,ATSDLGSSDTQY
14,TRBV6-2/TRBV6-3,ASSLGGPLTNTEAF
15,TRBV10-3,AISVMAGGASYNEQF
8,TRBV27,ATGPNEQY
10,TRBV19,ASTDSYSPLH
13,TRBV12-3/TRBV12-4,ASSSSGGPSYEQF
12,TRBV6-1,ASSDDRGVVEAF
10,TRBV12-3/TRBV12-4,ASRSTDYGYT
14,TRBV6-1,ASSPGGTIPHTEAF
13,TRBV7-2,ASSLTSGTVYEQY
12,TRBV19,ASSIGRVGEPQH
16,TRBV24-1,ATSDSGFLGQLYQPQH
11,TRBV7-7,ASSFEEGTEAF
15,TRBV7-4,ASSPSPERGLTGELF
10,TRBV12-3/TRBV12-4,GTGTGANVLT
13,TRBV4-3,ASSRGDTSNYGYT
19,TRBV7-2,ASSLGGDRALRHPYNEKLF
10,TRBV19,ASSMGADTQY
11,TRBV11-1,ASSSSHGGPQH
12,TRBV7-2,ASSTGTGVEKLF
15,TRBV29-1,SVVSSGGQLTYNEQF
13,TRBV7-9,ASSPTWEAYNEQF
14,TRBV6-1,ASSVQAGGLTGELF
12,TRBV6-5,ASSVGTWGTEAF
14,TRBV20-1,SARSPDRPGVYGYT
14,TRBV27,ASSSGTFRNNQPQH
12,TRBV6-6,ASSQGLLNTEAF
11,TRBV7-9,ASSTGGNEKLF
13,TRBV3-1,ASSQELATINEQF
11,TRBV7-9,ASSSDGDNEQF